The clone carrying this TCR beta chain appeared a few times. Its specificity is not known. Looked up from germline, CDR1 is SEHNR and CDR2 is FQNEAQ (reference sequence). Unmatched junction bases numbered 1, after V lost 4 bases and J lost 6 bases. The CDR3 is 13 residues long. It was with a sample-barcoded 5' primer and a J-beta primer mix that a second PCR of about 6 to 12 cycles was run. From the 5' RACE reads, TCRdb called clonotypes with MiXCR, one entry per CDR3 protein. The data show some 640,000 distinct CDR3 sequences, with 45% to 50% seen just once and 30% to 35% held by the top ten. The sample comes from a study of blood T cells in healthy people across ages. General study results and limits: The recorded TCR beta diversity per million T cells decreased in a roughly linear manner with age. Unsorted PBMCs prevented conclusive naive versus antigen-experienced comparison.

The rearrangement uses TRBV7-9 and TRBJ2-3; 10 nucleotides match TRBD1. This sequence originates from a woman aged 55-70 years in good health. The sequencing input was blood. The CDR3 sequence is CASSWGQGDTQYF. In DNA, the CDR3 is TGTGCCAGCAGCTGGGGACAGGGGGATACGCAGTATTTT. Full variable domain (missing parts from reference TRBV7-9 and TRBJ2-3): DTGVSQNPRHKITKRGQNVTFRCDPISEHNRLYWYRQTLGQGPEFLTYFQNEAQLEKSRLLSDRFSAERPKGSFSTLEIQRTEQGDSAMYLCASSWGQGDTQYFGPGTRLTVL.